Below are 30 T cell receptor beta chains sequenced from a single sample in a study of blood T cell repertoires in COVID-19. Libraries were prepared by immunoSEQ multiplex PCR; TCRdb keeps only in-frame clonotypes and omits some of them. The table includes 400,000 to 450,000 clones, about nine tenths detected once. Sequencing was carried out using peripheral blood. The receptors derive from a woman aged 45-65 years with COVID-19, enrolled during active disease.

The chain employs TRBV20-1 and TRBJ1-2; 7 bases align to TRBD1. V gave up 3 bases and J gave up 3 bases; unmatched junction bases: 7. The CDR3 sequence is 14 residues long. The germline CDR1 and CDR2 sequences are DFQATT and SNEGSKA (reference sequence). The CDR3 is CSASYRGSDYGYTF. For the CDR3, the DNA is TGCAGTGCTAGTTACAGGGGTTCTGACTATGGCTACACCTTC.

With regard to this clone: A junction boundary mismatches the germline segment, possibly from a read error. The genes are TRBV5-1 and TRBJ2-7; 7 bases fit TRBD2. There are 15 residues in the CDR3. The germline CDR1 and CDR2 sequences are SGHRS and YFSETQ. CDR3 nucleotides: TGCGCCAGCAGTGGGCCGAGGGGAGGGTCCTCCGAGCAGTACTTC. It codes for CASSGPRGGSSEQYF.

In DNA, the CDR3 is TGTGCCAGCAGGGGGGCAGGGGAGTCCGGAAACACCATATATTTT. It yields the protein CASRGAGESGNTIYF. This rearrangement joins TRBV2 to TRBJ1-3; a possible D gene is TRBD1 (6 bases). Germline V CDR1 and CDR2: SNHLY, FYNNEI. The ends were cut back, 6 bases at V and 4 bases at J, with 16 bases in the middle. The CDR3 spans 15 residues.

The chain joins TRBV24-1 to TRBJ1-1; tentatively, D is TRBD1 (6 bases). There are 15 residues in the CDR3. V was clipped by 3 bases and J by 1 base, with 11 bases between them. The germline CDR1 and CDR2 sequences are KGHDR and SFDVKD. The DNA for the CDR3 is TGTGCCACCAGTGATCCTCGGACAGAGAACACTGAAGCTTTCTTT. It encodes CATSDPRTENTEAFF.

A single count supports this clone. The gene calls are TRBV14 and TRBJ2-1; D is ambiguous. Germline V gene sequence: CDR1 SGHDN, CDR2 FVKESK. The CDR3 consists of 13 residues. V was clipped by 1 base and J by 4 bases, with 5 bases between them. Here the CDR3 DNA reads TGTGCCAGCAGCCAAGGCCGGTACAATGAGCAGTTCTTC. Translation: CASSQGRYNEQFF. Variable domain in full (rest from reference TRBV14 and TRBJ2-1): EAGVTQFPSHSVIEKGQTVTLRCDPISGHDNLYWYRRVMGKEIKFLLHFVKESKQDESGMPNNRFLAERTGGTYSTLKVQPAELEDSGVYFCASSQGRYNEQFFGPGTRLTVL.

J is TRBJ1-2 and V is TRBV6-5; D remains ambiguous. The germline V and J ends were trimmed by 4 bases and 7 bases, with 7 bases remaining between them. CDR1 is MNHEY and CDR2 is SVGAGI in the germline V gene. This CDR3 is built from 11 residues. CDR3 DNA sequence: TGTGCCAGCAGTTCTCTCGGTGGCTACACCTTC. Translated, it gives CASSSLGGYTF.

The genes are TRBV15 and TRBJ2-5; the D gene is possibly TRBD2 (6 bases). Germline CDR1 and CDR2: LNHNV and YYDKDF (reference sequence). CDR3 length equals 14 residues. V was trimmed by 5 bases and J by 5 bases, leaving 15 bases between them. The CDR3 DNA follows: TGTGCCACCAGCTTGGGCGGGGACTGGGAGACCCAGTACTTC. Its protein is CATSLGGDWETQYF.

This chain joins TRBV2 and TRBJ1-2; no reliable D call. The CDR3 sequence is 14 residues long. Germline-derived CDR1 and CDR2 are SNHLY and FYNNEI. V lost 5 bases, J lost 8 bases, and 18 bases lay in between. CDR3 coding DNA: TGTGCCAGCAGTTTCGGACGGGGAGTGGGGGGCTACACCTTC. Protein: CASSFGRGVGGYTF.

The chain uses TRBV6-5 and TRBJ1-1; D perhaps matches TRBD1 (6 bases). Trimming removed 2 bases from V and 10 bases from J, with 17 bases in between. Germline V gene data show CDR1 as MNHEY and CDR2 as SVGAGI. The CDR3 runs to 14 residues. For the CDR3, the DNA is TGTGCCAGCAGTTACCACCCCGGACAGCCTGGAGCTTTCTTT. As protein: CASSYHPGQPGAFF.

V and J are TRBV14 and TRBJ2-3, with TRBD2 matching 9 bases. Germline assignment: CDR1 SGHDN and CDR2 FVKESK. With 4 bases clipped from V and 3 bases from J, the junction kept 8 bases outside the gene matches. The CDR3 sequence is 16 residues long. This CDR3 is CASSPRRGGLTDTQYF. The CDR3 nucleotides are TGTGCCAGCAGCCCTCGGCGGGGGGGCCTTACAGATACGCAGTATTTT.

The sample holds one count of this clone. The rearrangement links TRBV6-1 to TRBJ2-1; weak D call: TRBD1 (5 bases). In germline, CDR1 is MNHNS, CDR2 SASEGT. The CDR3 has 15 amino acids. V was shortened by 2 bases and J by 0 bases, with 8 bases between the two germline ends. DNA of the CDR3: TGTGCCAGCAGTGAATTGGGGCCCTCCTACAATGAGCAGTTCTTC. Amino acid sequence: CASSELGPSYNEQFF.

DNA of the CDR3: TGCGCCAGCAGCCCATCGATGACAGTTTCCGCCGGGGAGCTGTTTTTT. Translated: CASSPSMTVSAGELFF. V usage is TRBV5-1 and J usage is TRBJ2-2, with a tentative D call TRBD1 (5 bases). Trimming took off 4 bases at V and 6 bases at J, with 19 bases between the two ends. The germline gives CDR1 SGHRS, CDR2 YFSETQ. CDR3 size: 16 residues.

This chain uses TRBV10-2 with TRBJ1-1; the D gene is possibly TRBD1 (5 bases). V dropped 2 bases and J dropped 4 bases, with 14 bases sitting between them. The CDR3 consists of 15 residues. Per the germline V gene, CDR1 is WSHSY and CDR2 is SAAADI. CDR3 DNA: TGCGCCAGCAGTGAGGAGCGGGGGATGGGCACTGAAGCTTTCTTT. Translating gives CASSEERGMGTEAFF.

The genes are TRBV5-1 and TRBJ1-2; D possibly corresponds to TRBD1 (5 bases). V lost 0 bases, J lost 4 bases, and 7 bases lay in between. The CDR3 covers 13 residues. Germline V gene sequence: CDR1 SGHRS, CDR2 YFSETQ. CDR3: CASSLEGSYGYTF. The CDR3, as DNA: TGCGCCAGCAGCTTGGAGGGGTCCTATGGCTACACCTTC.

The chain carries TRBV24-1 and TRBJ2-1; 8 bases align to TRBD2. V was clipped by 6 bases and J by 1 base; unmatched bases: 7. This CDR3 has 16 residues. In germline, CDR1 is KGHDR, CDR2 SFDVKD. In DNA form, the CDR3 reads TGTGCCACCAGTCGGTCCGGGACTAGTTCCTACAATGAGCAGTTCTTC. Residues: CATSRSGTSSYNEQFF.

The J gene is TRBJ2-7, the V gene TRBV19, with 10 bases fitting TRBD1. The V gene end was trimmed by 0 bases and the J gene end by 4 bases; junction bases not matched to a gene: 3. Germline assignment: CDR1 LNHDA and CDR2 SQIVND (reference sequence). CDR3 length equals 15 residues. Written as DNA, the CDR3 is TGTGCCAGTAGTATAGAGACAGGGGGCGGTTACGAGCAGTACTTC. This codes for CASSIETGGGYEQYF.

V is TRBV23-1 and J is TRBJ1-1; TRBD1 aligns across 8 bases. TRBV23-1 is flagged as an ORF with uncertain function. This CDR3 region has 15 residues. With 1 base clipped from V and 5 bases from J, the junction kept 6 bases outside the gene matches. Here the CDR3 DNA reads TGCGCCAGCAGTCAATGCAGGGGGCGCGGGACTGAAGCTTTCTTT. It specifies CASSQCRGRGTEAFF.

This chain uses TRBV5-1 with TRBJ2-7; TRBD1 matches at 10 bases. Trimming removed 3 bases from V and 6 bases from J; junction bases left unmatched: 12. From germline, CDR1 is SGHRS and CDR2 YFSETQ. This CDR3 is 16 amino acids long. CDR3 in amino acids: CASSSTGTGEWSEQYF. In DNA, the CDR3 is TGCGCCAGCAGCTCGACCGGGACAGGGGAGTGGTCCGAGCAGTACTTC.

The chain carries TRBV13 and TRBJ2-7; TRBD1 matches 8 bases. Losses at the gene ends were 5 bases for V and 6 bases for J; bases not matched to a gene: 9. CDR1 is PRHDT, CDR2 FYEKMQ, per germline (reference sequence). The CDR3 has 14 residues. The CDR3 DNA reads as TGTGCCAGCAGCCCCCGGGACAGGCTCTCCGAGCAGTACTTC. Protein sequence: CASSPRDRLSEQYF.

The gene calls are TRBV5-6 and TRBJ1-5, with 8 bases aligning to TRBD1. The germline CDR1 and CDR2 sequences are SGHDT and YYEEEE. The CDR3 length is 14 residues. V lost 4 bases and J lost 11; bases outside the gene matches: 11. CDR3 in DNA: TGTGCCAGCAGCGTGACAGGGGCCCGACTTACCCAGCATTTT. Translated: CASSVTGARLTQHF.

In DNA, the CDR3 is TGTGCCAGCAGTTACTCAGGGGGGAACACTGAAGCTTTCTTT. Its translation: CASSYSGGNTEAFF. V gene TRBV6-6 combines with J gene TRBJ1-1, with D possibly being TRBD1 (6 bases). The germline CDR1 and CDR2 sequences are MNHNY and SVGAGI (reference sequence). This CDR3 region has 14 residues. With 0 bases removed from V and 1 base from J, the gap between germline ends came to 6 bases.

The rearrangement joins TRBV3-1 (or the pseudogene TRBV3-2) to TRBJ1-1; no firm D call. Per germline, CDR1 LGHDT and CDR2 YNNKEL (reference sequence). The CDR3 sequence is 13 residues long. V lost 2 bases and J 11 bases, leaving 15 bases between the germline ends. The CDR3 coding sequence is TGTGCCAGCAGCCAATCCGGACCCGGCGGGGCTTTCTTT. Amino acid sequence: CASSQSGPGGAFF.

V gene TRBV30 combines with J gene TRBJ1-4; D possibly corresponds to TRBD1 (6 bases). V was pared by 1 base and J by 7 bases, with 16 bases between. The CDR3 length is 15 residues. The germline V gene has CDR1 GTSNPN and CDR2 SVGIG (reference sequence). CDR3 sequence reads: CAWSGSRGTFEKLFF. For the CDR3, the DNA is TGTGCCTGGAGTGGATCCAGGGGTACATTTGAAAAACTGTTTTTT.

The V call is TRBV27, the J call TRBJ2-3; TRBD1 matches at 7 bases. The CDR3 extends over 16 amino acids. V trimming: 4 bases; J trimming: 0 bases; junction bases outside the gene matches: 7. Germline V gives CDR1 MNHEY, CDR2 SMNVEV (reference sequence). CDR3 DNA sequence: TGTGCCAGCAGTTCCTACAGGGGTAGTAGCACAGATACGCAGTATTTT. Translation: CASSSYRGSSTDTQYF.

The V and J genes are TRBV18 and TRBJ2-7; D perhaps matches TRBD2 (5 bases). The V end lost 3 bases, the J end lost 5 bases, and 11 bases lay between the germline ends. In germline, CDR1 is KGHSH, CDR2 LQKENI. The CDR3 covers 13 residues. In nucleotides, the CDR3 is TGTGCCAGCTCACCGGCAGGTAGCGACGAGCAGTACTTC. As protein: CASSPAGSDEQYF.

This sequence joins TRBV9 and TRBJ2-5; TRBD2 agrees at 12 bases. Germline lookup yields CDR1 SGDLS and CDR2 YYNGEE. CDR3 size: 16 residues. V lost 3 bases to trimming and J lost 2 bases; unmatched junction nucleotides: 5. The CDR3 sequence is CASSDRLAGVQETQYF. The CDR3 DNA reads as TGTGCCAGCAGCGATCGACTAGCGGGGGTGCAAGAGACCCAGTACTTC. Drawing the rest from reference TRBV9 and TRBJ2-5, the complete variable domain is DSGVTQTPKHLITATGQRVTLRCSPRSGDLSVYWYQQSLDQGLQFLIQYYNGEERAKGNILERFSAQQFPDLHSELNLSSLELGDSALYFCASSDRLAGVQETQYFGPGTRLLVL.

The genes are TRBV18 and TRBJ1-1; 7 bases are shared with TRBD1. Looked up from germline, CDR1 is KGHSH and CDR2 is LQKENI. The J segment lost 11 bases and the V segment lost 3 bases, leaving 18 bases of the junction unmatched. This CDR3 spans 16 amino acids. The DNA for the CDR3 is TGTGCCAGCTCACCCCGGGACAGCCCATTAAATCATCGCGCTTTCTTT. It encodes CASSPRDSPLNHRAFF.

The table lists this clone with a few counts. The genes are TRBV5-6 and TRBJ1-2, with D tentatively TRBD1 (5 bases). The CDR3 covers 14 residues. Trimming left V 5 bases short and J 2 bases short, with 13 bases between. Germline V gene data show CDR1 as SGHDT and CDR2 as YYEEEE. CDR3 sequence reads: CASSRQRSNYGYTF. CDR3 bases: TGTGCCAGCAGTCGACAGCGTTCAAACTATGGCTACACCTTC.

DNA for the CDR3: TGTGCCAGCAGCTGGGGGGGGACAGGTCCCAGAGCGGAGCAGTACTTC. It codes for CASSWGGTGPRAEQYF. The chain links TRBV7-2 to TRBJ2-7, with D possibly being TRBD1 (8 bases). From germline, CDR1 is SGHTA and CDR2 FQGNSA. The V and J ends lost 4 bases and 7 bases respectively, with 23 bases between them. The CDR3 sequence is 16 residues long.

The chain joins TRBV27 to TRBJ2-3, with 9 bases aligning to TRBD2. The germline V gene encodes CDR1 MNHEY and CDR2 SMNVEV (reference sequence). The V and J ends lost 2 bases and 0 bases, in that order; junction bases with no gene match: 12. The CDR3 totals 19 residues. In DNA form, the CDR3 reads TGTGCCAGCAGTTTAAAGGGTTGGGCGGGGGGGTCCAGCACAGATACGCAGTATTTT. Translated, it gives CASSLKGWAGGSSTDTQYF.